This T cell receptor beta chain comes out of a study of control samples from healthy donors and cancer patients. CDR1 and CDR2 (germline): MNHNS, SASEGT. The V end lost 3 bases, the J end lost 0 bases, and 12 bases lay between the germline ends. The CDR3 loop spans 16 amino acids. Libraries were prepared by immunoSEQ multiplex PCR; TCRdb keeps only in-frame clonotypes and omits some of them. The data show around 120,000 clones, 88% seen once. The chain uses TRBV6-1 and TRBJ1-3, with D possibly TRBD1 on 5 matching bases. Source material: blood. The sequence came from a woman between 70 and 85 years old in good health. The CDR3 sequence: CASSDRDRYSGNTIYF. The DNA of the CDR3 is TGTGCCAGCAGTGATAGGGACCGGTACTCTGGAAACACCATATATTTT.